These T cell receptor beta chains were read from a single sample in a study of blood T cell repertoires in COVID-19. Assay used: immunoSEQ multiplex PCR; TCRdb lists only in-frame clones, some missing. The sample yields about 330,000 clones, approximately 85% seen once. The sequenced material came from peripheral blood. Receptor source: a human donor in a cohort sampled during active COVID-19. CDR3s include the opening cysteine and the closing phenylalanine or tryptophan. Fields, in order: J gene, V gene, clone size, CDR3 length, D gene, CDR3 protein, CDR3 DNA. D genes are given only for firm matches. Only part of the rows carry a size: once, few, many, or a class if the clone is expanded.

>TRBJ2-2|TRBV5-4|.|14|.
CASSWTENTGELFF
TGTGCCAGCAGCTGGACAGAAAACACCGGGGAGCTGTTTTTT
>TRBJ1-2|TRBV5-1|.|11|.
CASSTGGGYTF
TGCGCCAGCAGCACCGGTGGTGGCTACACCTTC
>TRBJ2-3|TRBV12-5|.|15|TRBD1
CASTMGQGATDTQYF
TGTGCTAGTACTATGGGACAGGGGGCCACAGATACGCAGTATTTT
>TRBJ1-2|TRBV18|.|16|TRBD1
CASSRQGSLFNYGYTF
TGTGCCAGCTCACGACAGGGGAGTTTATTTAACTATGGCTACACCTTC
>TRBJ2-2|TRBV18|.|19|TRBD2
CASSPPRTSGVMNTGELFF
TGTGCCAGCTCACCACCCCGGACTAGCGGGGTGATGAACACCGGGGAGCTGTTTTTT
>TRBJ2-7|TRBV11-3|once|15|TRBD1
CASSSGTGARYEQYF
TGTGCCAGCAGCTCCGGGACAGGGGCTCGTTACGAGCAGTACTTC
>TRBJ1-2|TRBV7-9|.|13|TRBD1
CASSSDRADGYTF
TGTGCCAGCAGCTCAGACAGGGCGGATGGCTACACCTTC
>TRBJ1-1|TRBV6-1|.|14|TRBD1
CASRDRDRVTEAFF
TGTGCCAGCCGTGACCGGGACAGGGTTACTGAAGCTTTCTTT
>TRBJ2-1|TRBV30|.|16|TRBD2
CAWRWRRGSSYNEQFF
TGTGCCTGGAGGTGGCGGCGGGGGAGCTCCTACAATGAGCAGTTCTTC
>TRBJ2-3|TRBV11-2|.|14|TRBD2
CASSLAGGGVTQYF
TGTGCCAGCAGCTTAGCGGGCGGGGGGGTTACGCAGTATTTT
>TRBJ2-2|TRBV11-3|few|15|.
CASSGKGLNTGELFF
TGTGCCAGCAGTGGTAAGGGACTTAACACCGGGGAGCTGTTTTTT
>TRBJ1-5|TRBV18|.|17|.
CASSPQFFGGGNQPQHF
TGTGCCAGCTCACCACAATTCTTTGGAGGGGGCAATCAGCCCCAGCATTTT
>TRBJ1-1|TRBV7-9|once|14|.
CASSLAGERAEAFF
TGTGCCAGCAGCTTAGCAGGGGAAAGGGCTGAAGCTTTCTTT
>TRBJ1-1|TRBV19|.|13|TRBD1
CASSTTGSGRAFF
TGTGCCAGTAGTACGACAGGGTCAGGTCGAGCTTTCTTT
>TRBJ1-2|TRBV6-5|.|13|.
CASSYRGYYGYTF
TGTGCCAGCAGTTACAGGGGATACTATGGCTACACCTTC
>TRBJ1-2|TRBV6-2/TRBV6-3|many|20|TRBD1
CASSYSRTGTAPQSNYGYTF
TGTGCCAGCAGTTACTCCAGGACTGGGACAGCTCCACAAAGTAACTATGGCTACACCTTC
>TRBJ2-7|TRBV5-6|.|16|TRBD2
CASSSTLAGFSYEQYF
TGTGCCAGCAGCTCAACTCTAGCGGGGTTCTCCTACGAGCAGTACTTC
>TRBJ2-5|TRBV5-1|once|14|.
CASSFGGGGETQYF
TGCGCCAGCAGCTTCGGAGGGGGCGGGGAGACCCAGTACTTC
>TRBJ2-2|TRBV24-1|.|13|TRBD1
CATRGGAGGELFF
TGTGCCACCAGAGGGGGCGCCGGCGGGGAGCTGTTTTTT
>TRBJ1-2|TRBV19|.|12|.
CASSDRIYGYTF
TGTGCCAGTAGTGACAGAATCTATGGCTACACCTTC
>TRBJ1-3|TRBV5-6|.|14|.
CASSLRGSGNTIYF
TGTGCCAGCAGCTTGAGGGGCTCTGGAAACACCATATATTTT
>TRBJ1-4|TRBV2|.|16|.
CATRSGGLTTNEKLFF
TGTGCCACCCGCTCTGGGGGCCTCACAACTAATGAAAAACTGTTTTTT
>TRBJ1-2|TRBV7-9|.|15|.
CASSLEVQELDGYTF
TGTGCCAGCAGCTTAGAGGTCCAGGAATTAGATGGCTACACCTTC
>TRBJ2-2|TRBV24-1|.|17|TRBD2
CATSDSGLAGFHGELFF
TGTGCCACCAGTGATTCGGGACTAGCGGGGTTTCACGGGGAGCTGTTTTTT
>TRBJ2-1|TRBV2|.|15|TRBD1
CASSAHRGAYNEQFF
TGTGCCAGCAGTGCCCACAGGGGAGCCTACAATGAGCAGTTCTTC